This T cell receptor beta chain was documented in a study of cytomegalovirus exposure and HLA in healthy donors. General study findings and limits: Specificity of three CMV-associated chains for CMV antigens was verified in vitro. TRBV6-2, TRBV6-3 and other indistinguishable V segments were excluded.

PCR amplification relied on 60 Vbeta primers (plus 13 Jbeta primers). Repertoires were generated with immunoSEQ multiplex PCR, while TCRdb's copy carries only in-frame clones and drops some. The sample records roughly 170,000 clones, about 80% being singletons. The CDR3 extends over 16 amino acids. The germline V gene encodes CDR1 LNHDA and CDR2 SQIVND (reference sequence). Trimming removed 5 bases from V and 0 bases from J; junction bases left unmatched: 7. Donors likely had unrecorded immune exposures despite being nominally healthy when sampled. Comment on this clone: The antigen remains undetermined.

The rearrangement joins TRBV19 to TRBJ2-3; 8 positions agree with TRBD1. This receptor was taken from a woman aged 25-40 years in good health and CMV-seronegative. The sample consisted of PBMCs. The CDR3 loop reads CASSPPDRGSTDTQYF. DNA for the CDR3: TGTGCCAGTAGTCCCCCCGACAGGGGAAGCACAGATACGCAGTATTTT. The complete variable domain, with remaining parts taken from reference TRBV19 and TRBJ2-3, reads DGGITQSPKYLFRKEGQNVTLSCEQNLNHDAMYWYRQDPGQGLRLIYYSQIVNDFQKGDIAEGYSVSREKKESFPLTVTSAQKNPTAFYLCASSPPDRGSTDTQYFGPGTRLTVL.